The source of this T cell receptor beta chain is a study of blood T cell repertoires in COVID-19. Study-wide context: The samples span acute and convalescent COVID-19 from the United States, Italy and Spain. Sources were T cells, B-cell-depleted T cells, or PBMCs; the material itself was cDNA or gDNA.

This clone was seen a handful of times. Authors' data handling: Counts of nucleated cells, estimated from reference gene primer amplification, were obtained. Only in-frame clones appear in the TCRdb table, and some are missing; sequencing was by immunoSEQ multiplex PCR. V and J calls and clone size are given by that table; D and trimming were obtained from the DNA. The sample has tens of thousands of clones; 65% to 90% are singletons. Deletions cut 1 base from V and 4 bases from J, with 17 bases between. CDR1 is SGHVS, CDR2 FNYEAQ, per germline. The CDR3 covers 18 residues. The sequence was obtained from a man aged 35 to 55 with acute or convalescent COVID-19. The rearrangement uses TRBV7-6 and TRBJ2-6, with TRBD1 as a possible D gene (6 bases). Sequenced: peripheral blood. The CDR3 here is CASSLVRLGARGANVLTF. The CDR3 DNA sequence: TGTGCCAGCAGCTTAGTGCGTCTGGGGGCGCGGGGGGCCAACGTCCTGACTTTC. Supplemented by reference TRBV7-6 and TRBJ2-6, the full variable domain reads GAGVSQSPRYKVTKRGQDVALRCDPISGHVSLYWYRQALGQGPEFLTYFNYEAQQDKSGLPNDRFSAERPEGSISTLTIQRTEQRDSAMYRCASSLVRLGARGANVLTFGAGSRLTVL.